The next 19 T cell receptor beta chains were all read from a single sample in a study of T cells in localized non-small cell lung cancer. The table came from immunoSEQ multiplex PCR; TCRdb's copy has only in-frame clones and leaves some out. Counted here are around 50,000 clones, about nine tenths occurring once; the ten biggest clones make up roughly 5.5%. Here the sequenced sample was peripheral blood, taken before any cancer treatment. The receptor set was obtained from a woman aged 40 to 75 with stage I lung adenocarcinoma.

This clone has more than one count but fewer than ten. The rearrangement uses TRBV2 and TRBJ2-7, with 9 nucleotides matching TRBD1. The ends lost 6 bases at V and 3 bases at J; junction bases unmatched: 6. Germline CDR1 SNHLY, CDR2 FYNNEI. The CDR3 covers 14 residues. CDR3: CASSATDRGYEQYF. DNA for the CDR3: TGTGCCAGCAGCGCAACGGACAGGGGCTACGAGCAGTACTTC.

About this clone: Within the sample, other DNA sequences also encode this same CDR3. The rearrangement links TRBV27 to TRBJ2-7; TRBD2 is a possible D gene (5 bases). The ends were cut back, 3 bases at V and 0 bases at J, with 9 bases in the middle. CDR1 MNHEY and CDR2 SMNVEV come from the germline V gene (reference sequence). The CDR3 spans 14 residues. The CDR3, as DNA: TGTGCCAGCAGTTTCGGAGGCAGCTCCTACGAGCAGTACTTC. It specifies CASSFGGSSYEQYF.

Here the CDR3 reads CASSSDPRGEQYF. CDR3 in DNA: TGTGCCAGTAGTTCGGACCCTCGGGGCGAGCAGTACTTC. This chain links TRBV19 with TRBJ2-7; a possible D gene is TRBD2 (5 bases). The germline V and J ends were trimmed by 5 bases and 6 bases, with 14 bases remaining between them. The germline V gene has CDR1 LNHDA and CDR2 SQIVND (reference sequence). This CDR3 has 13 amino acids.

Concerning this clone: Other DNA variants within this sample encode the same CDR3. The rearrangement uses TRBV5-1 and TRBJ1-2; TRBD1 matches 7 bases. There are 13 residues in the CDR3. Germline V lookup: CDR1 SGHRS, CDR2 YFSETQ. V dropped 3 bases and J dropped 3; count of bases not matched to a gene: 2. The CDR3 bases are TGCGCCAGCAGCTCCCAGGGGGACTATGGCTACACCTTC. Encoded protein: CASSSQGDYGYTF.

This clone was observed a single time. This rearrangement joins TRBV28 to TRBJ2-3, with 8 positions matching TRBD1. The germline CDR1 and CDR2 sequences are MDHEN and SYDVKM. The CDR3 is made up of 13 amino acids. With 7 bases clipped from V and 5 bases from J, the junction kept 5 bases outside the gene matches. CDR3 coding DNA: TGTGCCAGCAAGTCAGGGGGCATAGATACGCAGTATTTT. Translating gives CASKSGGIDTQYF.

The chain carries TRBV27 and TRBJ2-1; the match to TRBD2 covers 8 bases. The CDR3 has 17 amino acids. Germline V gene lookup returns CDR1 MNHEY and CDR2 SMNVEV (reference sequence). Trimming took 1 base from V and 0 from J; bases not matched to a gene: 5. CDR3 DNA sequence: TGTGCCAGCAGTTTATTAGCGGGGAACCCCTCCTACAATGAGCAGTTCTTC. This gives the protein CASSLLAGNPSYNEQFF.

This chain uses TRBV7-6 with TRBJ2-3; D is possibly TRBD2 (7 bases). The ends were cut back, 4 bases at V and 1 base at J, with 12 bases in the middle. The CDR3 covers 15 residues. The V gene's germline CDR1 is SGHVS and CDR2 FNYEAQ. The CDR3 nucleotides read TGTGCCAGCAGCTCCGGAGGGGGGGGCACAGATACGCAGTATTTT. This encodes CASSSGGGGTDTQYF.

The chain links TRBV9 to TRBJ2-1; 8 bases agree with TRBD2. CDR1 and CDR2 from the germline V gene are SGDLS and YYNGEE. V gave up 3 bases and J gave up 5 bases; unmatched junction bases: 7. The CDR3 totals 15 residues. The CDR3 region has the DNA TGTGCCAGCAGCGATGTCAGAGCGGGGGACAATGAGCAGTTCTTC. Translating gives CASSDVRAGDNEQFF.

The rearrangement joins TRBV21-1 to TRBJ1-2; TRBD1 is taken as the D call from the table, unchecked against the DNA. TRBV21-1 constitutes a pseudogene. The CDR3 is 15 residues long. The chain's CDR3 is CASSKVGTGPFGYTF. In DNA, the CDR3 is TGTGCCAGCAGCAAAGTCGGGACAGGGCCCTTTGGCTACACCTTC.

The table lists this clone with a count of one. The V and J genes are TRBV19 and TRBJ2-1; 7 bases are shared with TRBD2. The CDR3 is 14 amino acids. Per the germline V gene, CDR1 is LNHDA and CDR2 is SQIVND (reference sequence). The ends lost 1 base at V and 7 bases at J; junction bases unmatched: 4. The CDR3: CASSIGGGVNEQFF. DNA for the CDR3: TGTGCCAGTAGTATAGGCGGGGGTGTTAATGAGCAGTTCTTC. Drawing the rest from reference TRBV19 and TRBJ2-1, the complete variable domain is DGGITQSPKYLFRKEGQNVTLSCEQNLNHDAMYWYRQDPGQGLRLIYYSQIVNDFQKGDIAEGYSVSREKKESFPLTVTSAQKNPTAFYLCASSIGGGVNEQFFGPGTRLTVL.

This chain connects TRBV11-2 to TRBJ2-5, with no clear D. With 1 base removed from V and 0 bases from J, the gap between germline ends came to 12 bases. The CDR3 runs 16 residues. CDR1 is SGHAT, CDR2 FQNNGV, per germline. CDR3 coding DNA: TGTGCCAGCAGCTTAGGGCTAGGTCTCAACCAAGAGACCCAGTACTTC. This encodes CASSLGLGLNQETQYF.

The chain has TRBV7-9 and TRBJ2-5; D not certain. Per the germline V gene, CDR1 is SEHNR and CDR2 is FQNEAQ (reference sequence). CDR3 size: 14 residues. Trimming left V 5 bases short and J 1 base short, with 11 bases between. CDR3 sequence reads: CASSRRALQETQYF. CDR3 in DNA: TGTGCCAGCAGCCGCCGGGCCCTCCAAGAGACCCAGTACTTC. The entire variable domain, with the rest obtained from reference TRBV7-9 and TRBJ2-5, is as follows: DTGVSQNPRHKITKRGQNVTFRCDPISEHNRLYWYRQTLGQGPEFLTYFQNEAQLEKSRLLSDRFSAERPKGSFSTLEIQRTEQGDSAMYLCASSRRALQETQYFGPGTRLLVL.

In its sample, this clone was seen a few times. The chain uses TRBV7-2 and TRBJ2-3, with 13 bases matching TRBD2. V lost 5 bases, J lost 6 bases, and 5 bases stayed unmatched. The CDR3 runs 15 residues. Looked up from germline, CDR1 is SGHTA and CDR2 is FQGNSA. CDR3: CASSPTSGGFDTQYF. The CDR3 DNA follows: TGTGCCAGCAGCCCGACTAGCGGGGGGTTCGATACGCAGTATTTT.

This clone has only one observation. This specimen includes other DNA sequences encoding the same CDR3. V and J are TRBV29-1 and TRBJ1-6, with D unresolved. The CDR3 covers 11 residues. Germline loops: CDR1 SQVTM, CDR2 ANQGSEA. The CDR3 loop is CSVPYNSPLHF. The CDR3 DNA reads as TGCAGTGTTCCTTATAATTCACCCCTCCACTTT.

The chain links TRBV5-4 to TRBJ2-5; D could derive from TRBD1 or TRBD2 (5 bases each). This CDR3 comprises 13 residues. The V and J ends lost 0 bases and 2 bases respectively, with 5 bases between them. Germline V lookup: CDR1 SGHNT, CDR2 YYREEE (reference sequence). The CDR3 sequence is CASSLGGQETQYF. The CDR3 DNA reads TGTGCCAGCAGCTTGGGGGGGCAAGAGACCCAGTACTTC.

The J gene is TRBJ2-7, the V gene TRBV30, with 12 nucleotides matching TRBD2. V lost 0 bases to trimming and J lost 2 bases; unmatched junction nucleotides: 5. There are 16 residues in the CDR3. Germline assignment: CDR1 GTSNPN and CDR2 SVGIG (reference sequence). The CDR3 region has the DNA TGTGCCTGGAGTGTTAAACTAGCGGGGGGAACCTACGAGCAGTACTTC. It encodes CAWSVKLAGGTYEQYF. Full variable domain (outside the CDR3, taken from reference TRBV30 and TRBJ2-7): SQTIHQWPATLVQPVGSPLSLECTVEGTSNPNLYWYRQAAGRGLQLLFYSVGIGQISSEVPQNLSASRPQDRQFILSSKKLLLSDSGFYLCAWSVKLAGGTYEQYFGPGTRLTVT.

V usage is TRBV5-1 and J usage is TRBJ2-3; D uncertain. Trimming left V 1 base short and J 0 bases short, with 9 bases between. In germline, CDR1 is SGHRS, CDR2 YFSETQ. CDR3 length: 15 residues. CDR3 amino acids: CASSLRLTSTDTQYF. The CDR3 nucleotides read TGCGCCAGCAGCTTGAGACTTACTAGCACAGATACGCAGTATTTT.

The chain recombines TRBV7-2 with TRBJ1-1, with 7 bases that match TRBD1. The junction had 10 bases not matched to a gene; V was cut back by 5 bases and J by 4 bases. Germline V gives CDR1 SGHTA, CDR2 FQGNSA. The length of the CDR3 is 15 residues. The CDR3 DNA reads as TGTGCCAGCAGCCCTCGGGTGGCAGGGGGCACTGAAGCTTTCTTT. Amino acids: CASSPRVAGGTEAFF.

The V call is TRBV2, the J call TRBJ2-1, with 9 bases aligning to TRBD1. J lost 2 bases, V lost 8 bases, and 7 bases had no gene match. Germline-derived CDR1 and CDR2 are SNHLY and FYNNEI. The CDR3 extends over 15 amino acids. The CDR3 coding sequence is TGTGCCAGCGGGAGAACAGGGGGCCCCTACAATGAGCAGTTCTTC. Its protein product is CASGRTGGPYNEQFF.